The entry below gives a single T cell receptor (beta chain) sequence along with its context. Per the study methods: How many nucleated cells were present was estimated from reference gene primer amplification. Sequenced by immunoSEQ multiplex PCR; TCRdb stores in-frame clones only, minus some. From that table come the V and J calls and clone size; the DNA was used to work out D and trimming. The sample shows about 260,000 clones, about 87% of them seen only once. This specimen comes from a study of blood T cell repertoires in COVID-19. Across the study: Acute and convalescent COVID-19 samples came from the United States, Italy and Spain. PBMCs, B-cell-depleted T cells, or T cells provided the cDNA or gDNA that made up the material.

This CDR3 region has 14 residues. Germline-derived CDR1 and CDR2 are SGDLS and YYNGEE. The V gene end was trimmed by 0 bases and the J gene end by 9 bases; junction bases not matched to a gene: 7. Sequencing was performed on peripheral blood. This clonotype originated in a human donor in a cohort sampled during active COVID-19. J is TRBJ2-3 and V is TRBV9, with TRBD2 matching 7 bases. The CDR3 nucleotides read TGTGCCAGCAGCGTAGGCGGGGTCGGGGGGACGCAGTATTTT. It translates to CASSVGGVGGTQYF.